Listed below are T cell receptor beta chains from one sample, sequenced in a study of cytomegalovirus exposure and HLA in healthy donors. The data were produced by immunoSEQ multiplex PCR, yet TCRdb's version contains in-frame clones alone and is incomplete. The data show approximately 79,000 clones, under 80% seen once. The sequencing sample was made of PBMCs. These receptors all stem from a male donor in good health and CMV-seropositive. Each CDR3 is given without its conserved first and last residue.

j_gene: TRBJ2-6; v_gene: TRBV6-5; CDR3aa: ASSSGGAGANVLT
j_gene: TRBJ2-7; v_gene: TRBV23-1; CDR3aa: ASSQFPTRGHEQY
j_gene: TRBJ2-7; v_gene: TRBV10-3; CDR3aa: AISDPLKGLRDSHYEQY
j_gene: TRBJ2-7; v_gene: TRBV18; CDR3aa: ASSPTGGAQYEQY
j_gene: TRBJ1-6; v_gene: TRBV10-3; CDR3aa: ATSGGTSPLH
j_gene: TRBJ1-5; v_gene: TRBV5-6; CDR3aa: ASSFWQINQPQH
j_gene: TRBJ2-3; v_gene: TRBV28; CDR3aa: ASSLGGLSTDTQY
j_gene: TRBJ1-5; v_gene: TRBV7-9; CDR3aa: ASSLWRQGRDQPQH
j_gene: TRBJ1-4; v_gene: TRBV6-5; CDR3aa: ASSSGFYNEKLF
j_gene: TRBJ1-3; v_gene: TRBV7-2; CDR3aa: ASSPRTGGTGNTIY
j_gene: TRBJ2-1; v_gene: TRBV11-2; CDR3aa: ASSLEASGRVQF
j_gene: TRBJ1-2; v_gene: TRBV19; CDR3aa: ASSIGAAGGYT
j_gene: TRBJ2-6; v_gene: TRBV5-6; CDR3aa: ASSWWTSGRPSGANVLT
j_gene: TRBJ1-4; v_gene: TRBV15; CDR3aa: ATSERDRGEGETNEKLF
j_gene: TRBJ1-1; v_gene: TRBV28; CDR3aa: ASRRTGGAIMFAEAF
j_gene: TRBJ2-1; v_gene: TRBV6-5; CDR3aa: ASSRDRGFNEQF
j_gene: TRBJ2-7; v_gene: TRBV29-1; CDR3aa: SVEDEGFYEQY
j_gene: TRBJ2-6; v_gene: TRBV5-1; CDR3aa: ASSFQNSGANVLT
j_gene: TRBJ1-6; v_gene: TRBV5-4; CDR3aa: ASRGRLDNSPLH
j_gene: TRBJ1-1; v_gene: TRBV18; CDR3aa: ASSPPANQRMNTEAF
j_gene: TRBJ2-4; v_gene: TRBV27; CDR3aa: ASGPITGTKNIQY
j_gene: TRBJ2-3; v_gene: TRBV19; CDR3aa: ASRDSSTDTQY
j_gene: TRBJ1-1; v_gene: TRBV10-3; CDR3aa: AISEGGQSHWEAF
j_gene: NA; v_gene: TRBV5-6; CDR3aa: ASSFGETYEQY
j_gene: TRBJ1-4; v_gene: TRBV19; CDR3aa: ASRQGSPNEKLF
j_gene: TRBJ1-1; v_gene: TRBV4-3; CDR3aa: ASSQNRVDRTEAF
j_gene: TRBJ2-3; v_gene: TRBV6-5; CDR3aa: ASSYSRGTTDTQY
j_gene: TRBJ2-7; v_gene: TRBV2; CDR3aa: ASKRAGLAGRYEQY
j_gene: TRBJ1-1; v_gene: TRBV10-1; CDR3aa: ASSGGKNTEAF
j_gene: TRBJ1-5; v_gene: TRBV6-5; CDR3aa: ASSPGGNQPQH
j_gene: TRBJ1-5; v_gene: TRBV6-1; CDR3aa: ASSEIGASNQPQH